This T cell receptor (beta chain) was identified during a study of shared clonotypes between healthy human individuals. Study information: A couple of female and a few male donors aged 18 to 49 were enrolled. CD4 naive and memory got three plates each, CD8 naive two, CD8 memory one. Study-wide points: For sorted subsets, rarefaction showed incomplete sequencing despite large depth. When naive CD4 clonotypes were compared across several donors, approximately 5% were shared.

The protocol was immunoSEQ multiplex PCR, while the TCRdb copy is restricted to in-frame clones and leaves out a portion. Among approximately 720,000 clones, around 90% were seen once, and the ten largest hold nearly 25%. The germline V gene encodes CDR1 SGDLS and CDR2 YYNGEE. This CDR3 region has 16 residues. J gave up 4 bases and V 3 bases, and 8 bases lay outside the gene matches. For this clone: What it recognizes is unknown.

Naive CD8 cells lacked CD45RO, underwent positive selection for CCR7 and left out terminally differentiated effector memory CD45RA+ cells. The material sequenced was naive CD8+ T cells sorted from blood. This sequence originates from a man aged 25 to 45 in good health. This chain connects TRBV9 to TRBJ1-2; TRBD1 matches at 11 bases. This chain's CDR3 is CASSGTGGESGYGYTF. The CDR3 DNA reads TGTGCCAGCAGCGGGACAGGGGGCGAGTCGGGCTATGGCTACACCTTC.